The source of this TCR beta chain is a study of Graves' ophthalmopathy and Graves' hyperthyroidism. Study-wide context: Hyperthyroidism counted as stable given no ophthalmopathy within 18 months of follow-up.

In this sample, this clonotype turned up many times. TCR beta CDR3 amplification used RNA transcripts. The first round was an RT-PCR with HTBI primers, and the second round was a multiplex PCR. One entry per CDR3 protein results from TCRdb running MiXCR on the multiplex PCR reads. Of about 550,000 distinct CDR3 sequences in the sample, roughly 39% were seen once. Sequences were obtained from peripheral blood or thyroid tissue (not recorded which). This TCR derives from an adult man with Graves' hyperthyroidism.

The CDR3 nucleotides read TGTGCCAGTAAGATTGGACAGCTGAACACCGGGGAGCTGTTTTTT. It codes for CASKIGQLNTGELFF. This chain joins TRBV19 and TRBJ2-2, with a weak D call TRBD1 (6 bases). The V gene's germline CDR1 is LNHDA and CDR2 SQIVND (reference sequence). The CDR3 is 15 residues long. The germline V and J ends were trimmed by 7 bases and 1 base, with 13 bases remaining between them.